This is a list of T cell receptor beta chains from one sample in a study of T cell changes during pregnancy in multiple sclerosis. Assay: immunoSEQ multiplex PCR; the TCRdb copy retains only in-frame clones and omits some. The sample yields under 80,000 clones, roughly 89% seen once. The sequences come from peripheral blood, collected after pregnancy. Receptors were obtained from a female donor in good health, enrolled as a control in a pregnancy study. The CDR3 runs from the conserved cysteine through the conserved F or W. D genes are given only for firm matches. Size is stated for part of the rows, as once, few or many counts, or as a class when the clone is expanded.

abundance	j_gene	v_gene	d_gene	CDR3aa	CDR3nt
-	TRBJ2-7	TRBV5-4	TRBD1	CASSRQGFDYEQYF	TGTGCCAGCAGCCGACAGGGATTTGACTACGAGCAGTACTTC
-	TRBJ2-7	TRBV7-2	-	CASSSLYEQYF	TGTGCCAGCAGCTCCCTCTACGAGCAGTACTTC
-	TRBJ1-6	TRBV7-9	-	CASRGAGDNSPLHF	TGTGCCTCCCGGGGGGCGGGAGATAATTCACCCCTCCACTTT
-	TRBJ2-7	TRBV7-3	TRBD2	CASSFQRESEQYF	TGTGCCAGCAGCTTTCAGCGGGAGTCCGAGCAGTACTTC
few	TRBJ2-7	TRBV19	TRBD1	CASSAPRGTADYEQYF	TGTGCCAGTAGTGCGCCCCGAGGGACAGCCGACTACGAGCAGTACTTC
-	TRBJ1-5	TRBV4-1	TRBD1	CASSQGRVTGGIGNQPQHF	TGCGCCAGCAGCCAAGGGAGGGTTACAGGGGGAATAGGCAATCAGCCCCAGCATTTT
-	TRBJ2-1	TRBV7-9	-	CASSLGRGTNEQFF	TGTGCCAGCAGCCTCGGGCGGGGTACCAATGAGCAGTTCTTC
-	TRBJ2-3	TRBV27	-	CATQTGPTDTQYF	TGTGCCACCCAGACAGGCCCCACAGATACGCAGTATTTT
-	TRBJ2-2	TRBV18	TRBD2	CASSPPGLAVNTGELFF	TGTGCCAGCTCACCACCGGGACTAGCGGTTAACACCGGGGAGCTGTTTTTT
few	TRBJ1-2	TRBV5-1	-	CASSLWGQGATGRDTF	-
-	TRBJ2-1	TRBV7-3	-	CASSLIRGAYNEQFF	TGTGCCAGCAGCCTAATCCGGGGTGCATACAATGAGCAGTTCTTC
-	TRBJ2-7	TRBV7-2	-	CASSLVSMGGGSEQYF	TGTGCCAGCAGCTTAGTGTCGATGGGGGGGGGCTCCGAGCAGTACTTC
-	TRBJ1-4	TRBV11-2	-	CASSLWGGTNEKLFF	TGTGCCAGCAGCTTATGGGGGGGGACTAATGAAAAACTGTTTTTT
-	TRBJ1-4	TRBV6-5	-	CASSHWDTRRKLFF	TGTGCCAGCAGCCACTGGGACACCCGCAGGAAACTGTTTTTT
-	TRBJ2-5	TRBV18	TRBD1	CASSPGTGETQYF	TGTGCCAGCTCACCAGGGACAGGGGAGACCCAGTACTTC
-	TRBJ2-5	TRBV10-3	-	CAISVDSQETQYF	TGTGCCATCAGTGTCGACAGTCAAGAGACCCAGTACTTC
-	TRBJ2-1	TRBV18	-	CASSPPGTMYNEQFF	TGTGCCAGCTCACCGCCCGGGACAATGTACAATGAGCAGTTCTTC
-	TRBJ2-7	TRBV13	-	CASSLKPYEQYF	TGTGCCAGCAGCTTAAAGCCCTACGAGCAGTACTTC
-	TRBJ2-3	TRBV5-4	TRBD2	CASSPGTSGTDTQYF	TGTGCCAGCAGCCCCGGGACTAGCGGCACAGATACGCAGTATTTT
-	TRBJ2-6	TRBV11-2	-	CASSLRRGAGANVLTF	TGTGCCAGCAGCTTGCGCAGGGGGGCTGGGGCCAACGTCCTGACTTTC
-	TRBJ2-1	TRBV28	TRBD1	CASSSGTGGSNEQFF	TGTGCCAGCAGTTCGGGGACAGGGGGCTCCAATGAGCAGTTCTTC
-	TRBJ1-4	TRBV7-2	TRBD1	CASSRGTGEGEKLFF	TGTGCCAGCAGTCGTGGGACAGGGGAAGGTGAAAAACTGTTTTTT
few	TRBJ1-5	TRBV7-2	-	CASSLGLNQPQHF	TGTGCCAGCAGCTTAGGGCTCAATCAGCCCCAGCATTTT
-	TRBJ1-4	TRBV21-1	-	CASSFGTGGANEKLFF	TGTGCCAGCAGCTTCGGGACAGGGGGCGCCAATGAAAAACTGTTTTTT
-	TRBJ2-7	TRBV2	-	CASSLSYEQYF	TGTGCCAGCAGTCTCTCCTACGAGCAGTACTTC
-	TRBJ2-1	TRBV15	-	CATSREASIGNEQFF	TGTGCCACCAGCAGAGAGGCTAGCATAGGCAATGAGCAGTTCTTC
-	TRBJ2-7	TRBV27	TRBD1	CASRPGGLYEQYF	TGTGCCAGCCGCCCAGGGGGCCTCTACGAGCAGTACTTC
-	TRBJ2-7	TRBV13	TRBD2	CASSPSGLAGGEQYF	TGTGCCAGCAGCCCATCGGGACTAGCGGGAGGCGAGCAGTACTTC
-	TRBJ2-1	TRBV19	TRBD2	CASSREGTSGSQREQFF	TGTGCCAGTAGCCGAGAAGGGACTAGCGGGAGTCAAAGGGAGCAGTTCTTC
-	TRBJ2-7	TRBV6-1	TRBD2	CASSGPSGRAGYEQYF	TGTGCCAGCAGTGGCCCTAGCGGGAGGGCGGGGTACGAGCAGTACTTC
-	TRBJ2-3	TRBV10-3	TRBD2	CAITSGTTDTQYF	TGTGCCATAACTAGCGGGACAACAGATACGCAGTATTTT
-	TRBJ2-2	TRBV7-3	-	CASTSNKYNTGELFF	TGTGCCAGCACTAGCAACAAATACAACACCGGGGAGCTGTTTTTT
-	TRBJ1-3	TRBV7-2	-	CASSRDSPAGNTIYF	TGTGCCAGCAGCCGCGACAGCCCGGCGGGAAACACCATATATTTT
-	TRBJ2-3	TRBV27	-	CASSSGAQDTQYF	TGTGCCAGCAGTTCAGGGGCGCAAGATACGCAGTATTTT
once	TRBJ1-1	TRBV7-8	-	CASSLATTGLYTEAFF	TGTGCCAGCAGCTTAGCTACCACAGGGCTATACACTGAAGCTTTCTTT
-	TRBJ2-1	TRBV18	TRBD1	CASASGQGIDEQFF	TGTGCCAGCGCGTCGGGACAGGGTATTGATGAGCAGTTCTTC
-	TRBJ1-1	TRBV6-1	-	CASSDLWRSAFF	TGTGCCAGCAGTGATTTGTGGAGATCGGCTTTCTTT
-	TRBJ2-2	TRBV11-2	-	CASSLARLARPGELFF	TGTGCCAGCAGCTTAGCACGTCTAGCCCGCCCCGGGGAGCTGTTTTTT
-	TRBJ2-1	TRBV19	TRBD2	CASSTPGLELEQFF	TGTGCCAGTAGTACCCCGGGACTAGAACTTGAGCAGTTCTTC
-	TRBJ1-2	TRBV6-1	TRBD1	CASSEQQGASYGYTF	TGTGCCAGCAGTGAACAACAGGGGGCTTCCTATGGCTACACCTTC
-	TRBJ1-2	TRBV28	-	CASSPGAYNNYGYTF	TGTGCCAGCAGTCCAGGGGCCTACAATAACTATGGCTACACCTTC
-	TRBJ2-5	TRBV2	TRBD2	CASTIQTSARRGGETQYF	TGTGCCAGCACCATACAGACTAGCGCTCGAAGGGGGGGAGAGACCCAGTACTTC
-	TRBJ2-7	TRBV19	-	CASSMGGGYEQYF	TGTGCCAGTAGTATGGGGGGTGGCTACGAGCAGTACTTC
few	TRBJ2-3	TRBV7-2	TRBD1	CASSRGQSTDTQYF	TGTGCCAGCAGCCGGGGACAGAGCACAGATACGCAGTATTTT
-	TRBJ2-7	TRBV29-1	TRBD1	CSVGQGTYEQYF	TGCAGCGTGGGACAGGGGACCTACGAGCAGTACTTC
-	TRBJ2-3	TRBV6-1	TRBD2	CASKRTSGSTDTQYF	TGTGCCAGCAAAAGGACTAGCGGAAGCACAGATACGCAGTATTTT
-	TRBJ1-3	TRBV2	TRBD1	CASRPGTGDGNTIYF	TGTGCCAGCAGACCCGGGACAGGGGATGGAAACACCATATATTTT
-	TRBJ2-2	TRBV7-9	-	CASSLRANTGELFF	TGTGCCAGCAGCTTAAGAGCAAACACCGGGGAGCTGTTTTTT
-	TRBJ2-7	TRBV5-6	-	CASSPTGSYEQYF	TGTGCCAGCAGCCCCACGGGATCCTACGAGCAGTACTTC